These 21 T cell receptor beta chains were all obtained from the same sample, sequenced in a study of blood T cell repertoires in COVID-19. The repertoire was sequenced with immunoSEQ multiplex PCR; TCRdb's copy has only in-frame clones and lacks some. This sample has about 86,000 clones, with roughly 84% found just once. Sequences were obtained from peripheral blood. The receptors shown here come from a man in his sixties or seventies with acute or convalescent COVID-19.

The chain links TRBV30 to TRBJ1-1, with 7 bases aligning to TRBD1. Per the germline V gene, CDR1 is GTSNPN and CDR2 is SVGIG (reference sequence). CDR3 size: 14 residues. The trim removed 4 bases at V and 1 base at J, leaving 6 bases unmatched. DNA for the CDR3: TGTGCCTGGACCCCGGGGACAGCGAACACTGAAGCTTTCTTT. Amino acids: CAWTPGTANTEAFF.

The chain's CDR3 is CASSITGTGELFF. CDR3 nucleotide sequence: TGTGCCAGCAGCATCACAGGGACCGGGGAGCTGTTTTTT. The chain is built from TRBV5-5 and TRBJ2-2, with D maybe TRBD1 (6 bases). The germline V gene has CDR1 SGHKS and CDR2 YYEKEE (reference sequence). V gave up 4 bases and J gave up 5 bases, with 9 bases separating them. The CDR3 is 13 amino acids.

This clone was seen just once. Mismatch with germline at one junction end may stem from a read error. At the DNA level, this CDR3 is encoded by other sequences in the same sample as well. This chain links TRBV3-1 (or the pseudogene TRBV3-2) with TRBJ2-1; no reliable D call. Germline CDR1 LGHDT, CDR2 YNNKEL (reference sequence). The CDR3 length is 12 residues. The CDR3 bases are TGTGCCAGTAGCCAGCTAACGAATGAGCAGTTCTTC. Protein: CASSQLTNEQFF.

V usage is TRBV5-4 and J usage is TRBJ1-1, with TRBD1 matching 8 bases. V was clipped by 4 bases and J by 0 bases; unmatched bases: 5. The CDR3 totals 15 residues. Germline CDR1 is SGHNT and CDR2 is YYREEE (reference sequence). The CDR3 region has the DNA TGTGCCAGCAGCCCTGGACAGGGCATGAACACTGAAGCTTTCTTT. Translating gives CASSPGQGMNTEAFF.

The chain has TRBV2 and TRBJ1-2; perhaps TRBD1 as D (5 bases). Looked up from germline, CDR1 is SNHLY and CDR2 is FYNNEI. The CDR3 sequence is 17 residues long. Trimming cost V 2 bases and J 4 bases, with 20 bases left between them. CDR3 DNA: TGTGCCAGCAGTGAAAAGGGCGGCCAGGGTGGTGTCTATGGCTACACCTTC. It yields the protein CASSEKGGQGGVYGYTF.

The rearrangement uses TRBV12-5 and TRBJ2-1; 10 nucleotides align to TRBD1. Germline V gene sequence: CDR1 LGHNT, CDR2 FRNRAP. This CDR3 region has 14 residues. Trimming took 1 base from V and 8 from J; bases not matched to a gene: 2. CDR3 nucleotide sequence: TGTGCTAGTGGTTTGGGACAGGGGGCGGATGAGCAGTTCTTC. It specifies CASGLGQGADEQFF.

The CDR3 spells CASTPHRGYQETQYF. For the CDR3, the DNA is TGTGCCAGCACCCCGCATCGAGGCTACCAAGAGACCCAGTACTTC. The chain carries TRBV28 and TRBJ2-5; D gene uncertain. V lost 7 bases to trimming and J lost 0 bases, with 15 bases between them. This CDR3 spans 15 amino acids. Germline assignment: CDR1 MDHEN and CDR2 SYDVKM. Full variable domain (remainder filled in from reference TRBV28 and TRBJ2-5): DVKVTQSSRYLVKRTGEKVFLECVQDMDHENMFWYRQDPGLGLRLIYFSYDVKMKEKGDIPEGYSVSREKKERFSLILESASTNQTSMYLCASTPHRGYQETQYFGPGTRLLVL.

This clone was seen a handful of times. The rearrangement links TRBV4-1 to TRBJ2-3; unclear D gene. From germline, CDR1 is MGHRA and CDR2 YSYEKL. Trimming took 2 bases from V and 4 from J, leaving 10 bases between them. The CDR3 totals 14 residues. The CDR3 here is CASSQNPSADTQYF. The CDR3 DNA reads as TGCGCCAGCAGCCAAAACCCAAGCGCAGATACGCAGTATTTT.

A few counts support this clone. This rearrangement joins TRBV5-1 to TRBJ1-3; 9 nucleotides match TRBD1. CDR3 size: 17 residues. The ends lost 1 base at V and 0 bases at J; junction bases unmatched: 5. The germline V gene encodes CDR1 SGHRS and CDR2 YFSETQ. CDR3 loop: CASSLWGTGTSGNTIYF. In DNA, the CDR3 is TGCGCCAGCAGCTTGTGGGGGACAGGGACCTCTGGAAACACCATATATTTT.

This clone was detected a few times. This chain connects TRBV28 to TRBJ2-1, with 8 nucleotides matching TRBD2. Trimming cost V 2 bases and J 3 bases; bases outside gene matches: 0. In germline, CDR1 is MDHEN, CDR2 SYDVKM. The CDR3 consists of 14 residues. The CDR3 nucleotides read TGTGCCAGCAGTTTAGCGGGGGGCTACAATGAGCAGTTCTTC. Its translation is CASSLAGGYNEQFF.

This clone was detected only once. The V call is TRBV15, the J call TRBJ1-4, with TRBD1 matching over 9 bases. The CDR3 runs to 15 residues. After removal of 5 bases from V and 6 bases from J, the junction contained 7 bases not matched to a gene. Germline V gene lookup returns CDR1 LNHNV and CDR2 YYDKDF (reference sequence). DNA for the CDR3: TGTGCCACCAGCGGACCGGGACAGGGATATGAAAAACTGTTTTTT. Its protein is CATSGPGQGYEKLFF.

This chain uses TRBV2 with TRBJ1-2; D is unclear. This CDR3 region has 14 residues. Per germline, CDR1 SNHLY and CDR2 FYNNEI. Trimming stripped 2 bases from V and 4 bases from J, with 11 bases between. DNA for the CDR3: TGTGCCAGCAGTGAAAGCGGCCGCTCCTATGGCTACACCTTC. Its translation: CASSESGRSYGYTF.

This chain links TRBV6-5 with TRBJ2-3, with 11 bases identical to TRBD2. Germline V CDR1 and CDR2: MNHEY, SVGAGI. With V trimmed by 5 bases and J by 5 bases, 6 bases remained unmatched. This CDR3 has 15 amino acids. CDR3 DNA sequence: TGTGCCAGCAGTCGAAGGCTAGCGGGGGGAGATACGCAGTATTTT. Translation gives CASSRRLAGGDTQYF.

This clone came up a few times. The chain couples TRBV6-5 to TRBJ1-2; 11 bases line up with TRBD1. The V gene's germline CDR1 is MNHEY and CDR2 SVGAGI. The CDR3 is 15 residues long. The J segment lost 8 bases and the V segment lost 6 bases, leaving 11 bases of the junction unmatched. CDR3 amino acids: CASSPFDGTGGGYTF. Written as DNA, the CDR3 is TGTGCCAGCAGCCCCTTTGACGGGACAGGGGGAGGCTACACCTTC.

This chain joins TRBV6-1 and TRBJ2-4; D call uncertain. CDR3 length: 18 amino acids. Germline V gene sequence: CDR1 MNHNS, CDR2 SASEGT. Trimming left V 1 base short and J 0 bases short, with 16 bases between. The CDR3 DNA is TGTGCCAGCAGTGAAGAAGTCGTTAGATCTCTAGCCAAAAACATTCAGTACTTC. This sequence encodes CASSEEVVRSLAKNIQYF.

The chain joins TRBV5-6 to TRBJ1-4; 7 bases fit TRBD1. The CDR3 spans 12 residues. Germline V gene lookup returns CDR1 SGHDT and CDR2 YYEEEE. Trimming cost V 1 base and J 12 bases; bases outside gene matches: 3. CDR3 sequence (DNA): TGTGCCAGCAGCTTGACAGGACAGGAACTGTTTTTT. This sequence encodes CASSLTGQELFF.

The chain is built from TRBV3-1 (or the pseudogene TRBV3-2) and TRBJ1-1, with TRBD1 matching over 8 bases. The CDR3 runs 14 residues. The V gene's germline CDR1 is LGHDT and CDR2 YNNKEL (reference sequence). V gave up 4 bases and J gave up 4 bases; unmatched junction bases: 5. CDR3 nucleotide sequence: TGTGCCAGCAGCCGCCTACAGGGGGGCACTGAAGCTTTCTTT. Amino acid sequence: CASSRLQGGTEAFF.

This clone was seen repeatedly, ten times or more. Distinct nucleotide sequences in the sample also encode this CDR3. This chain uses TRBV7-3 with TRBJ2-3, with 9 positions matching TRBD2. The V and J ends lost 5 bases and 0 bases, in that order; junction bases with no gene match: 3. This CDR3 contains 15 residues. Per the germline V gene, CDR1 is SGHTA and CDR2 is FQGTGA. The CDR3 sequence: CASSVSGGSTDTQYF. The CDR3 nucleotides are TGTGCCAGCAGCGTTAGCGGGGGAAGCACAGATACGCAGTATTTT.

This sequence joins TRBV12-5 and TRBJ2-1, with 10 positions matching TRBD1. The CDR3 consists of 14 residues. Losses at the gene ends were 7 bases for V and 8 bases for J; bases not matched to a gene: 8. The germline CDR1 and CDR2 sequences are LGHNT and FRNRAP. For the CDR3, the DNA is TGTGCTAGTGCCGGACAGGGGGTTGGGGATGAGCAGTTCTTC. This encodes CASAGQGVGDEQFF.

The chain has TRBV7-3 and TRBJ2-5; 7 bases are a match to TRBD2. The CDR3 is made up of 13 amino acids. The J segment lost 4 bases and the V segment lost 3 bases, leaving 2 bases of the junction unmatched. Per the germline V gene, CDR1 is SGHTA and CDR2 is FQGTGA. The CDR3 nucleotides read TGTGCCAGCAGCTTCAGGGAGGGAGAGACCCAGTACTTC. Its translation: CASSFREGETQYF.

This clone was counted ten times or more. The chain carries TRBV2 and TRBJ1-2, with no clear D. The CDR3 contains 14 residues. The V gene's germline CDR1 is SNHLY and CDR2 FYNNEI. V gave up 3 bases and J gave up 4 bases, with 12 bases separating them. The CDR3 DNA sequence: TGTGCCAGCAGTGAGGATAACGGGTTCTATGGCTACACCTTC. Its translation: CASSEDNGFYGYTF.